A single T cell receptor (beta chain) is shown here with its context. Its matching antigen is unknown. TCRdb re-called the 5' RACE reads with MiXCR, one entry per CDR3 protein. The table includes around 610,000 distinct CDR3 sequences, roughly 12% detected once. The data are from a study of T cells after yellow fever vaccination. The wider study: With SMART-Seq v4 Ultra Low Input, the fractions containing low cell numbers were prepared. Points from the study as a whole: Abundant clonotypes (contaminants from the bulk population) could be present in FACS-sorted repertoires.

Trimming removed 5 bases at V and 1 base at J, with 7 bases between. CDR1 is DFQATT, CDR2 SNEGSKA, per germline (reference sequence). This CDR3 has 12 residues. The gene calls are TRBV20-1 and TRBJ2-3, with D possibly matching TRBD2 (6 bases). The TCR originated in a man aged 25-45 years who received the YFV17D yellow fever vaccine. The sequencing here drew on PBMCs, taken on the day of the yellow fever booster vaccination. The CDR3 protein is CSAGGGTDTQYF. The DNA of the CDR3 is TGCAGTGCTGGCGGGGGCACAGATACGCAGTATTTT.